Included here is one TCR beta chain sequence, with context. The entry originates in a study of blood T cell repertoires in COVID-19. Trimming removed 1 base at V and 12 bases at J, with 10 bases between. Looked up from germline, CDR1 is SEHNR and CDR2 is FQNEAQ (reference sequence). This CDR3 region has 13 residues. Authors' analysis steps: Nucleated cell counts were estimated from reference gene primer amplification. Using immunoSEQ multiplex PCR, the repertoire was profiled, and TCRdb retains in-frame clones only, with some absent. V and J calls plus clone size are reproduced from that table; the DNA served to infer D and trimming. The sample carries 140,000 to 150,000 clones, roughly 88% recorded once.

The TCR sequence derives from a man between 65 and 85 years old with acute or convalescent COVID-19. Sequencing was carried out using peripheral blood. The chain couples TRBV7-9 to TRBJ1-6; D is unresolved. CDR3 amino acids: CASSLEEDVPLHF. The CDR3 DNA reads as TGTGCCAGCAGCTTAGAGGAGGATGTACCCCTCCACTTT.